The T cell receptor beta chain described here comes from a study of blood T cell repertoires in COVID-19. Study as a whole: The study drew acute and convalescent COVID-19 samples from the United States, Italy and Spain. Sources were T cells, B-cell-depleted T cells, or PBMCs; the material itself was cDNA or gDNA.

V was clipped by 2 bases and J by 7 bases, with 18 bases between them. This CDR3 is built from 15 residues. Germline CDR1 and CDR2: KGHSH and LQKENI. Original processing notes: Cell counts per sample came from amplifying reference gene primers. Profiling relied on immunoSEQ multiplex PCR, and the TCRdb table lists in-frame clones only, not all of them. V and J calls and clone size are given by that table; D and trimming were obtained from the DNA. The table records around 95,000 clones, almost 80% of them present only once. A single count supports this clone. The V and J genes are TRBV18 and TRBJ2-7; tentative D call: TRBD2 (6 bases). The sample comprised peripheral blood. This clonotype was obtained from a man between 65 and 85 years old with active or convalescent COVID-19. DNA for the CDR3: TGTGCCAGCTCACCAAGGGGAGGCGCTGCTGGGGAGCAGTACTTC. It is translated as CASSPRGGAAGEQYF.